The rows below give T cell receptor beta chains drawn from one sample of a study of post-analysis software for immune sequencing data. MiXCR, run by TCRdb on the PCR reads, gives a single entry per CDR3 protein. The sample shows 430,000 or so distinct CDR3 sequences, 30% to 45% of them seen only once. The sequenced sample consisted of blood. All receptors derive from a girl aged 2-10 years with multiple sclerosis. CDR3s leave out the opening cysteine and the closing phenylalanine or tryptophan.

j_call v_call cdr3_aa
TRBJ1-1 TRBV12-3/TRBV12-4 ASLPNPLNTEAF
TRBJ1-5 TRBV6-2/TRBV6-3 ASGDRVDQPQH
TRBJ2-5 TRBV4-1 ASSQESTTQY
TRBJ2-1 TRBV28 ASSLDEQF
TRBJ2-3 TRBV10-3 AISEIDAQY
TRBJ1-4 TRBV7-2 ASNLVGSDNEKLF
TRBJ1-2 TRBV7-8 ASSEGTGELVIYGYT
TRBJ2-7 TRBV20-1 SASRTALPYEQY
TRBJ2-5 TRBV4-2 ASSQDGGETQY
TRBJ1-5 TRBV5-1 ASSVDGGNQPQH
TRBJ2-7 TRBV4-1 ASRDRGHEQY
TRBJ2-1 TRBV11-2 ASSLLGTGKWVGNEQF
TRBJ2-7 TRBV18 ASSPTTGHRAEQY
TRBJ1-2 TRBV7-2 ASSADRSYGYT
TRBJ2-7 TRBV20-1 SARAGGLGLYEQY
TRBJ2-1 TRBV11-2 ASSPGPSRTTNSYNEQF
TRBJ1-5 TRBV6-1 ASRGQGLYSNQPQH
TRBJ1-1 TRBV27 ASSLDPRVGNTEAF
TRBJ1-5 TRBV27 ASSSYGTSSQPQH
TRBJ2-5 TRBV10-2 ASARGQRETQY
TRBJ1-1 TRBV20-1 SATEGQGTYPEAF
TRBJ1-6 TRBV20-1 SARPGQAFYNSPLH
TRBJ2-7 TRBV10-3 AIKTRYHYEQY
TRBJ1-5 TRBV2 ASSEGIEASQH
. TRBV20-1 SATPLLVDRPTYEQY
TRBJ2-7 TRBV25-1 ASSATAYEQY
TRBJ2-7 TRBV6-5 ASSRDYFGKSYEQY
TRBJ2-2 TRBV20-1 SAMAGQNTGELF
TRBJ2-5 TRBV5-1 ASSLSSGGLPETQY
TRBJ1-1 TRBV5-1 ASSLRQGGTEAF
TRBJ2-3 TRBV29-1 SARTVRDTQY
TRBJ1-1 TRBV4-1 AGSQADRATEAF
TRBJ1-1 TRBV9 ASSSSGVGNTEAF
TRBJ2-1 TRBV20-1 SAFHRGNEQF
TRBJ1-2 TRBV24-1 ATSDLSGHGYT
TRBJ1-4 TRBV28 ASSETGYTNEKLF
TRBJ2-4 TRBV7-8 ASSHRRGQGASKNIQY
TRBJ2-1 TRBV20-1 SARDRLVAGAYNEQF
TRBJ1-2 TRBV12-5 ASGDATFYGYT
TRBJ2-1 TRBV20-1 SARFGRFYNEQF
TRBJ2-3 TRBV24-1 ATSAPPGTGHTDTQY
TRBJ2-7 TRBV5-1 ASSLSQPSYEQY
TRBJ2-7 TRBV28 ASSSPGTGGPYEQY
TRBJ2-3 TRBV6-5 ASSYGGRDGPDTQY
TRBJ2-5 TRBV3-1 ASSPTGRGETQY
TRBJ1-2 TRBV20-1 SATPGLANYGYT
TRBJ2-1 TRBV13 ASSPPGPAQF
TRBJ2-7 TRBV5-1 ANSFQGPNAYEQY
TRBJ1-1 TRBV5-1 ASSLEKENTEAF
TRBJ1-2 TRBV20-1 SATRTGYYGYT
TRBJ2-7 TRBV9 ASSVGEGGRPYEQY
TRBJ1-5 TRBV3-1 ASSLITEISNQPQH
. TRBV7-2 ASSIGTGAGETQY
TRBJ2-7 TRBV6-5 ASSSGPVSYEQY